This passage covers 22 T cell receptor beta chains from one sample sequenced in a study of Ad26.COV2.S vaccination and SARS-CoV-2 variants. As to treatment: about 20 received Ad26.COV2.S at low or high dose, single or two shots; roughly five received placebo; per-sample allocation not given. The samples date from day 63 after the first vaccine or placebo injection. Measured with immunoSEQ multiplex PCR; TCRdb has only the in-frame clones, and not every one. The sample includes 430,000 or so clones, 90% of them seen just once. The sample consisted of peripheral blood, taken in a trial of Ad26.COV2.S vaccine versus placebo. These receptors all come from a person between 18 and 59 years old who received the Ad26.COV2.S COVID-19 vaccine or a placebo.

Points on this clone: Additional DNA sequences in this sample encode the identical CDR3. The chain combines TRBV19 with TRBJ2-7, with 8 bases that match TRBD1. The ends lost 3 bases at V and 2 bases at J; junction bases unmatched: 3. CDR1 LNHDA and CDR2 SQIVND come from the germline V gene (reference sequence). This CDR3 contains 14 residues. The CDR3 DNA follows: TGTGCCAGTAGTATCGGGACAGGTACCTACGAGCAGTACTTC. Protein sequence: CASSIGTGTYEQYF.

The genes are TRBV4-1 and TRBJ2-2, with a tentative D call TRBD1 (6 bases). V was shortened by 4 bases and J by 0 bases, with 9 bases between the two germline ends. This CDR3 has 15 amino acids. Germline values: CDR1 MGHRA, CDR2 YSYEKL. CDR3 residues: CASSRGQTNTGELFF. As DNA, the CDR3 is TGCGCCAGCAGCCGAGGACAGACGAACACCGGGGAGCTGTTTTTT.

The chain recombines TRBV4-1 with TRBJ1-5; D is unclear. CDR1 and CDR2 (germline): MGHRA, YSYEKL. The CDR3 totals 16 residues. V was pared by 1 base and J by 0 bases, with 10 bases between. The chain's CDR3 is CASSQGGQSSNQPQHF. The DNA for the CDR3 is TGCGCCAGCAGCCAAGGGGGTCAGTCTAGCAATCAGCCCCAGCATTTT.

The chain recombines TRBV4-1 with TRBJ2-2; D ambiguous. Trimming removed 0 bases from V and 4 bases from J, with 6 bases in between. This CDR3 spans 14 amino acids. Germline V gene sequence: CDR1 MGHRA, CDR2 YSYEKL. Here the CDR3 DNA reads TGCGCCAGCAGCCAAGAACCTTTCACCGGGGAGCTGTTTTTT. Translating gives CASSQEPFTGELFF.

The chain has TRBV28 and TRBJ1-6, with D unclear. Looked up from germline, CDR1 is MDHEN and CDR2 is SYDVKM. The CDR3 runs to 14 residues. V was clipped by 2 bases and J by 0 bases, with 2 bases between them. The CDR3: CASSLSSYNSPLHF. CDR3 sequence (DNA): TGTGCCAGCAGTTTAAGCTCCTATAATTCACCCCTCCACTTT.

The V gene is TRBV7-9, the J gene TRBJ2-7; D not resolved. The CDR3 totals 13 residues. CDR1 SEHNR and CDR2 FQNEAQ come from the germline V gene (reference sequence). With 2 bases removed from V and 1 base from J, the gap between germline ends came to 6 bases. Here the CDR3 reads CASSLPRSYEQYF. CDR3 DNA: TGTGCCAGCAGCTTACCCCGGTCCTACGAGCAGTACTTC.

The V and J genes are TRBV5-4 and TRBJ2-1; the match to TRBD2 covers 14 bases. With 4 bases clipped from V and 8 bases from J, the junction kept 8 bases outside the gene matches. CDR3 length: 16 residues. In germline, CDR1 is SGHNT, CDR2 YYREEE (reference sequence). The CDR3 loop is CASSIGTSGRLYEQFF. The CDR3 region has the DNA TGTGCCAGCAGCATTGGGACTAGCGGGAGATTGTATGAGCAGTTCTTC.

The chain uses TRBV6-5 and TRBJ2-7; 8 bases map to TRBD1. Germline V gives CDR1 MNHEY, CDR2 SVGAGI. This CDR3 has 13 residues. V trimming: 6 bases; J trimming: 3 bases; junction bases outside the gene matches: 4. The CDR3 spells CASSRDRYYEQYF. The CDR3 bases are TGTGCCAGCAGCCGGGACAGGTACTACGAGCAGTACTTC.

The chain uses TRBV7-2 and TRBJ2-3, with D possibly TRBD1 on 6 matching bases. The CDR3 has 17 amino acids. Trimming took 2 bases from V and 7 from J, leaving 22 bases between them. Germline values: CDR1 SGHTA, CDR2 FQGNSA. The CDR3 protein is CASSLLGGRDKTNTQYF. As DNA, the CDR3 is TGTGCCAGCAGCTTACTAGGGGGTCGAGACAAGACGAATACGCAGTATTTT.

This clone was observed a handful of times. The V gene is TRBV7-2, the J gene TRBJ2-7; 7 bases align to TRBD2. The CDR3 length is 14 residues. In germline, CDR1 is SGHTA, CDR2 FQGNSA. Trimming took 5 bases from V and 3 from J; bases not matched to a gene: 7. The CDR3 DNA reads TGTGCCAGCAGCACAATGGGGGGGTTCTACGAGCAGTACTTC. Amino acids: CASSTMGGFYEQYF.

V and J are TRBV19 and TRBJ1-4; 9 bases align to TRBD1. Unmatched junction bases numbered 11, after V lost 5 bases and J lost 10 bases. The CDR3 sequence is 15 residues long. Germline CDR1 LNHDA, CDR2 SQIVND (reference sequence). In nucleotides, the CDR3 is TGTGCCAGTAGTTCCCGACAGGGGGTCGAACGAAAACTGTTTTTT. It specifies CASSSRQGVERKLFF.

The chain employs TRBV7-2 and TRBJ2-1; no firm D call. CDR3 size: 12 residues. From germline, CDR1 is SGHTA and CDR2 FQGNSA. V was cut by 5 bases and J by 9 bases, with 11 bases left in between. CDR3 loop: CASSVMVSEQFF. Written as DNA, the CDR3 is TGTGCCAGCAGCGTCATGGTTAGTGAGCAGTTCTTC.

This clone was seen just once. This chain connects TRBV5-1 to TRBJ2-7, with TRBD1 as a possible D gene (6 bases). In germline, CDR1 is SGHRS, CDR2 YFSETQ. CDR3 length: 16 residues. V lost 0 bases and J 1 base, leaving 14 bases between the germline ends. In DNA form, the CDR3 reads TGCGCCAGCAGCTTGGTTGGGGGCGCGAGTTCCTACGAGCAGTACTTC. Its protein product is CASSLVGGASSYEQYF. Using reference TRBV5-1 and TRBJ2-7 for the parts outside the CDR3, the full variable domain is KAGVTQTPRYLIKTRGQQVTLSCSPISGHRSVSWYQQTPGQGLQFLFEYFSETQRNKGNFPGRFSGRQFSNSRSEMNVSTLELGDSALYLCASSLVGGASSYEQYFGPGTRLTVT.

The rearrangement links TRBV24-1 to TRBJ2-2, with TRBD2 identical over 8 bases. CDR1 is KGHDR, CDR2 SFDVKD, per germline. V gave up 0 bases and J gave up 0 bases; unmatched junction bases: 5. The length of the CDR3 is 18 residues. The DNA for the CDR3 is TGTGCCACCAGTGATTTGCGGCTAGCGGGTGCGAACACCGGGGAGCTGTTTTTT. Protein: CATSDLRLAGANTGELFF.

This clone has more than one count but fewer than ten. Written as DNA, the CDR3 is TGTGCCAGCAGCAGGGACTTAGGTCAGCCCCAGCATTTT. Its translation: CASSRDLGQPQHF. The V call is TRBV7-2, the J call TRBJ1-5, with a tentative D call TRBD1 (5 bases). The CDR3 consists of 13 residues. V gave up 5 bases and J gave up 6 bases, with 11 bases separating them. Looked up from germline, CDR1 is SGHTA and CDR2 is FQGNSA.

CDR3 nucleotides: TGTGCCAGCAGCTTAGACTGGGCGTACACCGGGGAGCTGTTTTTT. It translates to CASSLDWAYTGELFF. V and J are TRBV7-2 and TRBJ2-2; D uncertain. The germline V and J ends were trimmed by 1 base and 3 bases, with 9 bases remaining between them. CDR3 length: 15 residues. The V gene's germline CDR1 is SGHTA and CDR2 FQGNSA.

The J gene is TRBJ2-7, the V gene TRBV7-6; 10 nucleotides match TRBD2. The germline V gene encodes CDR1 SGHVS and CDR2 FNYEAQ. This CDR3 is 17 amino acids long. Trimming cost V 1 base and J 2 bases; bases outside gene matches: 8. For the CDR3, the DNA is TGTGCCAGCAGCTTAGAACAAGCGGGAGGGCAAACCTACGAGCAGTACTTC. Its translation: CASSLEQAGGQTYEQYF.

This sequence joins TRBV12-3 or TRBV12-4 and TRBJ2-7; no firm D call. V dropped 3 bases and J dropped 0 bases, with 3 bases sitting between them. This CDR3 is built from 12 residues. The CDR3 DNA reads TGTGCCAGCAGTTTTGACTCCTACGAGCAGTACTTC. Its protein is CASSFDSYEQYF.

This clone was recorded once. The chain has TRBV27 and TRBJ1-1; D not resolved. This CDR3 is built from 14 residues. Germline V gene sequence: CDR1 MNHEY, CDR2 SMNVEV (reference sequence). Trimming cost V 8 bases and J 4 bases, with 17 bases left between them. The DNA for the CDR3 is TGTGCCAGCTCCTCCGGCCTATGGACCACTGAAGCTTTCTTT. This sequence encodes CASSSGLWTTEAFF.

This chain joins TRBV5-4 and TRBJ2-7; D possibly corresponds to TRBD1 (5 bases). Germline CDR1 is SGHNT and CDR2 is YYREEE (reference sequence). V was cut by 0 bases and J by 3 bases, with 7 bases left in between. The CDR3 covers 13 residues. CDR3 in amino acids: CASSLDRGYEQYF. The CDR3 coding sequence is TGTGCCAGCAGCTTGGATAGGGGCTACGAGCAGTACTTC.

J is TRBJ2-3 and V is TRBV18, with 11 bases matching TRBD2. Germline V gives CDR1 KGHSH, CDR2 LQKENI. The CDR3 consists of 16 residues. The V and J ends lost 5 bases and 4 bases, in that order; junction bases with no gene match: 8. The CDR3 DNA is TGTGCCAGCTCAGCCAGTACTAGCGGGAGCCCAGATACGCAGTATTTT. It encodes CASSASTSGSPDTQYF.

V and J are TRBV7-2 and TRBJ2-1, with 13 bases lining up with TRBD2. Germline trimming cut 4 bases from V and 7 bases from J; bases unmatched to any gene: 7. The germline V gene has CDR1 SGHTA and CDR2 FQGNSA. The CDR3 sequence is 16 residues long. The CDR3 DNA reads TGTGCCAGCAGCTCGAGGACTAGCGGGAGAGCAAATGAGCAGTTCTTC. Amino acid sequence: CASSSRTSGRANEQFF.